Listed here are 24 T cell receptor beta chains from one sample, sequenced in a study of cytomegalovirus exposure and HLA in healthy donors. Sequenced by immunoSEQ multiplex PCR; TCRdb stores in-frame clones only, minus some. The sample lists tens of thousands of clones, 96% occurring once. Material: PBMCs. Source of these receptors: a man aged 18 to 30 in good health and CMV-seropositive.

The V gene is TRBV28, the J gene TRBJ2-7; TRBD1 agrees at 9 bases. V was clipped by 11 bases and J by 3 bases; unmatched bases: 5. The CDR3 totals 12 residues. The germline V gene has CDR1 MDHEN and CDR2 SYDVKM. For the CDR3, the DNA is TGTGCCGCCTGGGACAGGGTCTACGAGCAGTACTTC. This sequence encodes CAAWDRVYEQYF. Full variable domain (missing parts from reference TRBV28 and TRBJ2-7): DVKVTQSSRYLVKRTGEKVFLECVQDMDHENMFWYRQDPGLGLRLIYFSYDVKMKEKGDIPEGYSVSREKKERFSLILESASTNQTSMYLCAAWDRVYEQYFGPGTRLTVT.

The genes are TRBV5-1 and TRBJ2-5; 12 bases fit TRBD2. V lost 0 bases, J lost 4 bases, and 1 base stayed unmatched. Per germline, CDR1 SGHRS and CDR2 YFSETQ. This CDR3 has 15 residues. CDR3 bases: TGCGCCAGCAGCTTGGCTAGCGGGAGGGGAGAGACCCAGTACTTC. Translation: CASSLASGRGETQYF.

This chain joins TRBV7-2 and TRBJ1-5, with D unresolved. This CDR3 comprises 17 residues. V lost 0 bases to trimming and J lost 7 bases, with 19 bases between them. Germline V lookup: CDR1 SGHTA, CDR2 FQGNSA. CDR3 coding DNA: TGTGCCAGCAGCTTAGCGTCGTCCTCGGGGTTCGGGCAGCCCCAGCATTTT. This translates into CASSLASSSGFGQPQHF.

CDR3 residues: CASSVGGRAGNEQFF. The CDR3 DNA reads TGTGCCAGCAGCGTAGGCGGGAGGGCCGGGAATGAGCAGTTCTTC. The genes are TRBV9 and TRBJ2-1, with TRBD2 identical over 9 bases. The length of the CDR3 is 15 residues. Losses at the gene ends were 0 bases for V and 7 bases for J; bases not matched to a gene: 5. CDR1 and CDR2 from the germline V gene are SGDLS and YYNGEE.

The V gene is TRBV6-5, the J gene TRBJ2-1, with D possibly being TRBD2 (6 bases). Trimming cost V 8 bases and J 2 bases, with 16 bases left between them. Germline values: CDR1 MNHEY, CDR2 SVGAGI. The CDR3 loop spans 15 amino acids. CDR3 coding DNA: TGTGCCAGCGCCCTCCGGGACTCCGCCTACAATGAGCAGTTCTTC. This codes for CASALRDSAYNEQFF.

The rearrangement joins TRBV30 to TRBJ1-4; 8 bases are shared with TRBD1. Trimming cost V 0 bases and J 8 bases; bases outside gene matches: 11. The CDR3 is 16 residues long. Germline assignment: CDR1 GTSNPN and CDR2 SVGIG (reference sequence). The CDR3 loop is CAWSVPPTGVNEKLFF. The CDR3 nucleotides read TGTGCCTGGAGTGTACCCCCGACAGGGGTGAACGAAAAACTGTTTTTT.

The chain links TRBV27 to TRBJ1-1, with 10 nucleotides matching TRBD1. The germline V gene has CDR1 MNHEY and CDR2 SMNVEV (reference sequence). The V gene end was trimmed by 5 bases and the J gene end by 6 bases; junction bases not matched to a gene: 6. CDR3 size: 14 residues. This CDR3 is CASSPGTGVAEAFF. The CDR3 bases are TGTGCCAGCAGTCCCGGGACAGGGGTGGCTGAAGCTTTCTTT.

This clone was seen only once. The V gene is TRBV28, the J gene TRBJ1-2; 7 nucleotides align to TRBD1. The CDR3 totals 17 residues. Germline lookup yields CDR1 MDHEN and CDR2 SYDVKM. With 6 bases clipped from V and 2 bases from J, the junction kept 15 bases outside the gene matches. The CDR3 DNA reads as TGTGCCAGCAGCCCCGGGACAGCCCTTTTCGTCAACTATGGCTACACCTTC. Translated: CASSPGTALFVNYGYTF.

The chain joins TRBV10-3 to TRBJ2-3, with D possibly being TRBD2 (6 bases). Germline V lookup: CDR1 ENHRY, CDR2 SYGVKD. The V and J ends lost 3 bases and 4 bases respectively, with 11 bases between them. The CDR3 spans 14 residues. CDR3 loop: CAISDQLAADTQYF. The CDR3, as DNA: TGTGCCATCAGTGATCAACTAGCTGCAGATACGCAGTATTTT.

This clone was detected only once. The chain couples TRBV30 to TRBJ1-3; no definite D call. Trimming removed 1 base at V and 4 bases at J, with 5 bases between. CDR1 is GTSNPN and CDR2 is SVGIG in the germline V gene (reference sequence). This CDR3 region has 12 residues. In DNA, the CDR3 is TGTGCCTGGAGTGCGAGGGGAAACACCATATATTTT. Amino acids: CAWSARGNTIYF.

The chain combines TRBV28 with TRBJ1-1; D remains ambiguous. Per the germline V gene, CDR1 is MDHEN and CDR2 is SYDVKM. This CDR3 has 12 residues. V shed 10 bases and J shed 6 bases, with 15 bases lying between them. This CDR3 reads CATNSIVAEAFF. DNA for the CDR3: TGTGCCACCAATAGCATAGTCGCTGAAGCTTTCTTT.

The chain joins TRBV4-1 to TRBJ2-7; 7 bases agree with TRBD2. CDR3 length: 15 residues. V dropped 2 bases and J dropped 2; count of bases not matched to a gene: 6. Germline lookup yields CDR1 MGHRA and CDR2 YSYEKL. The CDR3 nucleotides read TGCGCCAGCAGCCAAATTAGCGGGCCTACCTACGAGCAGTACTTC. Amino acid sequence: CASSQISGPTYEQYF.

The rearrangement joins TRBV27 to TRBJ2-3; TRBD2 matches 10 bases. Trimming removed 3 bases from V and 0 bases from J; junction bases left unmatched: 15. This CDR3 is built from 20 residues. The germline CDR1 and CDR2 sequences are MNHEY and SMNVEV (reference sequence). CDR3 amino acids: CASSFSALAGASRSTDTQYF. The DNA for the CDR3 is TGTGCCAGCAGTTTCTCTGCCCTAGCGGGAGCCTCTCGTAGCACAGATACGCAGTATTTT.

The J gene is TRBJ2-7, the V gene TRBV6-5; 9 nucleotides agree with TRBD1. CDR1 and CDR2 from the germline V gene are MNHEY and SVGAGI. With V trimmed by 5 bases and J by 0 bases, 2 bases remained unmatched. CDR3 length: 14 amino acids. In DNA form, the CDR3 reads TGTGCCAGCAGTCGACAGGGGGGCTCCTACGAGCAGTACTTC. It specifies CASSRQGGSYEQYF.

The DNA for the CDR3 is TGTGCCAGCAGTTCGGGGGGTCCGTACCAAGAGACCCAGTACTTC. Its translation: CASSSGGPYQETQYF. The chain joins TRBV27 to TRBJ2-5; TRBD2 agrees at 7 bases. The length of the CDR3 is 15 residues. With V trimmed by 4 bases and J by 0 bases, 5 bases remained unmatched. Germline V lookup: CDR1 MNHEY, CDR2 SMNVEV (reference sequence).

CDR3 in DNA: TGCGCCAGCAGCCGGACACTAGCTCCGATGGGAGATACGCAGTATTTT. Protein sequence: CASSRTLAPMGDTQYF. The chain recombines TRBV4-1 with TRBJ2-3, with TRBD2 as a possible D gene (6 bases). Germline-derived CDR1 and CDR2 are MGHRA and YSYEKL. With 4 bases removed from V and 5 bases from J, the gap between germline ends came to 19 bases. This CDR3 region has 16 residues.

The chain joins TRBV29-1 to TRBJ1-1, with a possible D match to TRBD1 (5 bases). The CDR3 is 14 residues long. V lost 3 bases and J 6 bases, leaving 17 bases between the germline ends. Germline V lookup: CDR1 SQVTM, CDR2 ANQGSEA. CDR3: CSVDRVGFVAEAFF. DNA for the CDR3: TGCAGCGTTGACAGGGTGGGCTTTGTAGCTGAAGCTTTCTTT.

CDR3 protein: CASSQAGTSGSYEQYF. The DNA for the CDR3 is TGTGCCAGCAGCCAAGCCGGGACTAGCGGCTCCTACGAGCAGTACTTC. The V and J genes are TRBV5-4 and TRBJ2-7, with 11 bases fitting TRBD2. Trimming cost V 4 bases and J 0 bases; bases outside gene matches: 6. CDR3 length equals 16 residues. The germline gives CDR1 SGHNT, CDR2 YYREEE (reference sequence).

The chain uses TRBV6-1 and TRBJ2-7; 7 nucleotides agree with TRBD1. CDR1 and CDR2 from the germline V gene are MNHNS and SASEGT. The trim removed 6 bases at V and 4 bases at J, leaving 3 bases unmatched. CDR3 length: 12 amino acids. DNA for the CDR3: TGTGCCAGCAGGGAGACAGGGTACGAGCAGTACTTC. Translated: CASRETGYEQYF.

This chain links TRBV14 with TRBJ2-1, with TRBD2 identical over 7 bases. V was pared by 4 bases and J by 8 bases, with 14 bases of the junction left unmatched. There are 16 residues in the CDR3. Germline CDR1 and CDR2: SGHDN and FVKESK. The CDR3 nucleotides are TGTGCCAGCAGCCCCCTAGTGGGCGGGAGTAAGGATGAGCAGTTCTTC. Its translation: CASSPLVGGSKDEQFF.

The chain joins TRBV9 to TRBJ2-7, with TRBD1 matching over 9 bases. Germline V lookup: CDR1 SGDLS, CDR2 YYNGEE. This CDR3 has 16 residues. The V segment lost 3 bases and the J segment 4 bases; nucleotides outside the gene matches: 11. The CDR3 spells CASSGRWGTGTYEQYF. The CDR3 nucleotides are TGTGCCAGCAGCGGCCGGTGGGGGACAGGGACGTACGAGCAGTACTTC.

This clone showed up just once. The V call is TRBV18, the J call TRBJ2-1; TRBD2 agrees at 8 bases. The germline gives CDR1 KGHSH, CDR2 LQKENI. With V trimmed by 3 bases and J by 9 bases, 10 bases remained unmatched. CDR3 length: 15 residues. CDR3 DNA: TGTGCCAGCTCACCTCCCCCCGGCGCGGGAGGTGAGCAGTTCTTC. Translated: CASSPPPGAGGEQFF.

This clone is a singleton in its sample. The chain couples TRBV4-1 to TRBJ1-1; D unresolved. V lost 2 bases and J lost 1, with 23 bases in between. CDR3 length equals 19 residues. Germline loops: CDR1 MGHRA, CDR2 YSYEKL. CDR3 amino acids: CASSQPPLRGVWRNTEAFF. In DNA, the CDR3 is TGCGCCAGCAGCCAACCTCCTCTCCGGGGTGTATGGAGGAACACTGAAGCTTTCTTT.

CDR3 protein: CASTGTSGSQYEQYF. In DNA form, the CDR3 reads TGTGCCAGCACCGGGACTAGCGGGAGTCAATACGAGCAGTACTTC. The V gene is TRBV6-1, the J gene TRBJ2-7; 14 bases are shared with TRBD2. The length of the CDR3 is 15 residues. CDR1 is MNHNS, CDR2 SASEGT, per germline. J gave up 4 bases and V 7 bases, and 6 bases lay outside the gene matches.